This T cell receptor (beta chain) was obtained from a study (dated by TCRdb to the mid-2010s). Notes on the research overall: The study set out to test whether tumor-infiltrating Tregs in breast cancer get recruited from blood Tregs or are instead converted in situ from other CD4+ T cell subsets. Paper-wide results and their limitations: The TCR gene usage of tumor memory CD4+ T cells clustered together with blood and lymph node memory CD4+ cells and with lymph node naive CD4+ cells. The TCR alpha and beta sequences of tumor-infiltrating Tregs showed the greatest overlap with tumor naive CD4+ T cells, followed by blood naive CD4+ T cells. The larger-cohort validation was restricted to a single TCR beta V-J rearrangement rather than whole repertoires.

To purify naive CD4+ T cells, the Miltenyi Naive CD4+ T Cell Isolation kit was used, and CD25 microbeads served to deplete Tregs. Tregs, naive and memory CD4+ T cells from tumor, blood and ipsilateral draining lymph nodes of a handful of breast cancer patients underwent full-length TCR alpha and beta sequencing. Ficoll density gradient centrifugation was used to isolate mononuclear cells from either lymph nodes or 50 ml of peripheral blood. A purity exceeding 90% was confirmed by FACS for the sorted cell populations. Trimming takes 4 bases off V and 3 bases off J; junction bases not matched to a gene: 4. From its cysteine to its phenylalanine, the CDR3 spans 13 amino acids. This entry keeps only the CDR3 DNA: 39 bases, framed from base 1. The germline V gene specifies SGHRS as CDR1 and YFSETQ as CDR2. This clonotype was counted only a few times. No antigen is known for it. It has no much larger one-base neighbor in the sample; base qualities were not kept.

Full-length TCR variable regions were amplified by 5' RACE PCR with constant-region reverse primers, and semi-nested PCR with Nested Universal Primer A was subsequently performed. The ReliaPrep RNA Cell Miniprep System was used to extract total RNA, which was then reverse transcribed into 5'RACE-ready cDNA with the SMARTer RACE 5'/3' Kit. Full-length TCR alpha and beta libraries were barcoded with multiplex adaptors and sequenced on an Illumina MiSeq. From the authors' description of their analysis: For each of nine subset-tissue groups, sequencing data from the five patients were pooled, and the groups were compared by unsupervised clustering of TCR gene usage. The Morisita-Horn index was used to calculate repertoire similarity, with shared sequences weighted by how much each contributed to each repertoire. TCRdb trimmed the raw reads at Q25, called clones with MiXCR and kept productive beta chains. Every CDR3 protein is listed once, alongside the most common genes and DNA of its rows. TCRdb's processing, not the study's, gives the V and J calls here. Counted in this sample were about 54,000 distinct CDR3 sequences; roughly 15% of them appeared once. Clones ranked in the top ten supply 2% to 2.5% of the sample.

The material sequenced was naive CD4+ T cells sorted from blood. The cell subset or site label corresponds to: naive CD4+ T cells, CD4+CD45RA+CD25-. The receptor's source is a female donor with breast cancer. The chain is assembled from TRBV5-1 and TRBJ2-7, with 7 bases aligning to TRBD2. The CDR3 region reads CASSRGVGYEQYF. The DNA is as follows: TGCGCCAGCAGCCGGGGGGTGGGCTACGAGCAGTACTTC.